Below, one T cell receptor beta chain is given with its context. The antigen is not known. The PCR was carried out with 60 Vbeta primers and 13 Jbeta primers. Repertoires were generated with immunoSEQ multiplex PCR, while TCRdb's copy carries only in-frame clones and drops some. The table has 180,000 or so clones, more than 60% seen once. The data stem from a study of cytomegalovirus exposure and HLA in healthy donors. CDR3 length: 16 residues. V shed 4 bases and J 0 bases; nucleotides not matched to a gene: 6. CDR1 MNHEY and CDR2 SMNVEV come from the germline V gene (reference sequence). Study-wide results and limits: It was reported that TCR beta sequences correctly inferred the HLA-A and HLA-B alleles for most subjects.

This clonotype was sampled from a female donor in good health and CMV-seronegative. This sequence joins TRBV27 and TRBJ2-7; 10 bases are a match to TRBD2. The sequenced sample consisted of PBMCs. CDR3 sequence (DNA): TGTGCCAGCAGTTCCCTAGCGGGGGAAGTCTCCTACGAGCAGTACTTC. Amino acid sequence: CASSSLAGEVSYEQYF.